The next 11 T cell receptor beta chains were all read from a single sample in a study of cytomegalovirus exposure and HLA in healthy donors (dated 2017 in TCRdb). Receptors were amplified or captured by the immunoSEQ multiplex PCR assay. For the multiplex PCR, a mixture combining 60 forward primers for TCR Vbeta segments and 13 reverse primers for TCR Jbeta segments was used. TCRdb limited this immuneACCESS table to in-frame rearrangements with V and J called. A share of clones is missing; checked studies link under half to unresolved V genes, and the rest is unexplained. Within this sample are roughly 200,000 clones, with roughly 74% of them counted one time only. The top ten clonotypes cover 1.8% of the sample. Sequencing input: PBMCs. Receptors were obtained from a woman under 40 in good health and CMV-seronegative.

This clone was observed a single time. This chain joins TRBV4-3 and TRBJ2-7; 8 bases fit TRBD1. The J segment lost 2 bases and the V segment lost 1 base, leaving 13 bases of the junction unmatched. CDR3 length: 18 residues. Germline CDR1 LGHNA, CDR2 YSLEER. In nucleotides, the CDR3 is TGCGCCAGCAGCCAAGGGCCAGGGAGCGGACAGGGCCCCTACGAGCAGTACTTC. Translating gives CASSQGPGSGQGPYEQYF.

The chain is built from TRBV5-1 and TRBJ2-7, with 8 positions matching TRBD2. This CDR3 comprises 16 residues. Germline-derived CDR1 and CDR2 are SGHRS and YFSETQ. Losses at the gene ends were 0 bases for V and 7 bases for J; bases not matched to a gene: 12. The CDR3 is CASSLVAAGAPGEQYF. The CDR3 DNA reads TGCGCCAGCAGCTTGGTGGCAGCGGGGGCTCCGGGGGAGCAGTACTTC.

The gene calls are TRBV6-5 and TRBJ1-5; 7 nucleotides agree with TRBD1. CDR3 length: 14 residues. Trimming at V came to 10 bases and at J to 4 bases, leaving 10 bases not matched to a gene. CDR1 is MNHEY, CDR2 SVGAGI, per germline. The CDR3 loop is CATRRGTANQPQHF. DNA of the CDR3: TGTGCCACCCGGAGGGGGACAGCGAATCAGCCCCAGCATTTT.

The rearrangement joins TRBV7-3 to TRBJ2-7; perhaps TRBD2 as D (7 bases). The germline gives CDR1 SGHTA, CDR2 FQGTGA. The CDR3 extends over 15 amino acids. V gave up 5 bases and J gave up 0 bases, with 14 bases separating them. CDR3 in amino acids: CASSPRGGYSYEQYF. CDR3 bases: TGTGCCAGCAGCCCGAGGGGGGGGTACTCCTACGAGCAGTACTTC. The full variable domain, in which reference TRBV7-3 and TRBJ2-7 provide the parts outside the CDR3, is GAGVSQTPSNKVTEKGKYVELRCDPISGHTALYWYRQSLGQGPEFLIYFQGTGAADDSGLPNDRFFAVRPEGSVSTLKIQRTERGDSAVYLCASSPRGGYSYEQYFGPGTRLTVT.

This clone was observed a few times. This sequence joins TRBV25-1 and TRBJ1-4; 7 bases match TRBD1. After removal of 4 bases from V and 0 bases from J, the junction contained 5 bases not matched to a gene. Looked up from germline, CDR1 is MGHDK and CDR2 is SYGVNS. CDR3 length: 16 amino acids. In nucleotides, the CDR3 is TGTGCCAGCAGTGGACGGACAGGTGCAACTAATGAAAAACTGTTTTTT. It specifies CASSGRTGATNEKLFF.

This rearrangement joins TRBV5-4 to TRBJ2-1, with 7 positions matching TRBD1. The CDR3 covers 18 residues. Germline CDR1 is SGHNT and CDR2 is YYREEE (reference sequence). After removal of 3 bases from V and 0 bases from J, the junction contained 12 bases not matched to a gene. The CDR3 DNA is TGTGCCAGCAGCTCATCACCTCTGGCAGGGGGCTCCTACAATGAGCAGTTCTTC. Amino acid sequence: CASSSSPLAGGSYNEQFF.

The rearrangement links TRBV6-4 to TRBJ2-1; D is possibly TRBD2 (6 bases). This CDR3 comprises 14 residues. Germline lookup yields CDR1 MRHNA and CDR2 SNTAGT. Trimming stripped 0 bases from V and 3 bases from J, with 6 bases between. The CDR3 loop reads CASSDSGGYNEQFF. CDR3 nucleotides: TGTGCCAGCAGTGACTCGGGGGGCTACAATGAGCAGTTCTTC.

The chain uses TRBV11-3 and TRBJ2-5; tentative D call: TRBD2 (5 bases). Trimming shortened V by 2 bases and J by 5 bases, and 12 bases separated the two germline ends. CDR3 length equals 14 residues. Germline V gene lookup returns CDR1 SGHNT and CDR2 YENEEA. CDR3: CASSLYGVGETQYF. Here the CDR3 DNA reads TGTGCCAGCAGCTTATACGGGGTAGGGGAGACCCAGTACTTC. Supplemented by reference TRBV11-3 and TRBJ2-5, the full variable domain reads EAGVVQSPRYKIIEKKQPVAFWCNPISGHNTLYWYLQNLGQGPELLIRYENEEAVDDSQLPKDRFSAERLKGVDSTLKIQPAELGDSAVYLCASSLYGVGETQYFGPGTRLLVL.

The chain carries TRBV6-5 and TRBJ1-1, with 10 bases that match TRBD1. The germline V gene has CDR1 MNHEY and CDR2 SVGAGI. Germline trimming cut 2 bases from V and 4 bases from J; bases unmatched to any gene: 4. The CDR3 is 15 amino acids. CDR3 protein: CASSYLDRGLTEAFF. As DNA, the CDR3 is TGTGCCAGCAGTTACCTCGACAGGGGGCTCACTGAAGCTTTCTTT.

J is TRBJ1-3 and V is TRBV10-2; 8 positions agree with TRBD1. This CDR3 region has 17 residues. Germline V gene data show CDR1 as WSHSY and CDR2 as SAAADI. The ends lost 5 bases at V and 3 bases at J; junction bases unmatched: 12. This CDR3 is CASSSWPLTGGGNTIYF. The CDR3 region has the DNA TGCGCCAGCAGTTCGTGGCCCCTCACAGGGGGTGGAAACACCATATATTTT.

This clone was seen a few times. The chain recombines TRBV27 with TRBJ2-1; D gene ambiguous. The V end was cut by 4 bases, the J end by 8 bases, with 18 bases between. This CDR3 has 15 amino acids. In germline, CDR1 is MNHEY, CDR2 SMNVEV (reference sequence). In DNA form, the CDR3 reads TGTGCCAGCAGTTCGCCCGGGTCCCCCACGGATGAGCAGTTCTTC. This translates into CASSSPGSPTDEQFF.